The sequence of this T cell receptor (beta chain) was determined in a study of human T cells and chemical hapten exposure. Study-level background: Patients received weekly diphenylcyclopropenone doses to the scalp throughout the roughly 24-week study. Small volume differences among pooled libraries mainly caused per-sample TCR yield variation. Findings and caveats of the study: TCRs whose frequency exceeded 1 in 1000 remained the same following DPC sensitization.

On this clonotype itself: Its antigen remains unknown.

As to time point: patch test 1, 2 weeks after DPC sensitization. Treatment denoted: therapeutic diphenylcyclopropenone sensitization with weekly scalp DPC. Each cDNA molecule in the library carried unique molecular identifiers. Each CDR3 protein gets one entry after TCRdb re-called the RACE reads with MiXCR. The profile covers 180,000 or so distinct CDR3 sequences, with roughly 15% appearing a single time and 1.7% taken by the ten largest. Sequencing was performed on whole blood, taken in connection with sensitization to the hapten diphenylcyclopropenone (DPC). This TCR was recovered from a woman aged 25 to 45 with alopecia areata. Some clones in this sample may be carry-over from other donors' samples.

In DNA form, the CDR3 reads TGTGCCAGCTCACGGCTGAGCGGTTTAGGCTATGGCTACACCTTC. Translated, it gives CASSRLSGLGYGYTF. The V call is TRBV18, the J call TRBJ1-2; D is unclear. The V and J ends lost 4 bases and 4 bases respectively, with 16 bases between them. Per the germline V gene, CDR1 is KGHSH and CDR2 is LQKENI. The CDR3 is 15 amino acids.